The 30 T cell receptor beta chains below all came from one sample that was sequenced in a study of T cells in Graves' hyperthyroidism and ophthalmopathy. RNA transcripts were the template for amplifying TCR beta CDR3 regions. The HTBI primer set served for first-round RT-PCR of the TCR CDR3. TCRdb re-called the multiplex PCR reads through MiXCR, storing one row per CDR3 protein. This sample has about 560,000 distinct CDR3 sequences, with 46% found just once. Material: peripheral blood or thyroid tissue (not recorded which). These receptors originate from a woman aged 18-30 years with Graves' hyperthyroidism.

The rearrangement links TRBV15 to TRBJ1-4; D is undetermined. CDR1 is LNHNV and CDR2 is YYDKDF in the germline V gene (reference sequence). The V end was cut by 0 bases, the J end by 5 bases, with 10 bases between. The CDR3 runs 15 residues. In DNA, the CDR3 is TGTGCCACCAGCAGAGATTTGGGGTGGAATGAAAAACTGTTTTTT. Protein sequence: CATSRDLGWNEKLFF.

This clonotype was found a few times. The CDR3 DNA is TGTGCCAGTGGGACAGGGGGCAATCAGCCCCAGCATTTT. Its protein product is CASGTGGNQPQHF. The chain couples TRBV2 to TRBJ1-5; 10 nucleotides line up with TRBD1. The CDR3 loop spans 13 amino acids. Germline loops: CDR1 SNHLY, CDR2 FYNNEI. With 9 bases clipped from V and 2 bases from J, the junction kept 1 base outside the gene matches.

CDR3 sequence reads: CATSRDRQGANVLTF. In DNA, the CDR3 is TGTGCCACCAGCAGAGATCGCCAGGGGGCCAACGTCCTGACTTTC. The genes are TRBV15 and TRBJ2-6; D unresolved. Germline V CDR1 and CDR2: LNHNV, YYDKDF (reference sequence). The V and J ends lost 0 bases and 4 bases respectively, with 7 bases between them. The CDR3 is 15 amino acids.

This clonotype has just a few counts. This chain connects TRBV5-1 to TRBJ2-7; no clear D. The V gene's germline CDR1 is SGHRS and CDR2 YFSETQ. The germline V and J ends were trimmed by 3 bases and 5 bases, with 12 bases remaining between them. This CDR3 comprises 13 residues. CDR3 in DNA: TGCGCCAGCAGCTCAATTTCCGGAAACGAGCAGTACTTC. This translates into CASSSISGNEQYF.

This chain joins TRBV24-1 and TRBJ2-5; TRBD1 matches at 11 bases. CDR3 size: 16 residues. V shed 3 bases and J 9 bases; nucleotides not matched to a gene: 11. Germline lookup yields CDR1 KGHDR and CDR2 SFDVKD. The CDR3 nucleotides are TGTGCCACCAGTGATACCAGGACAGGGGGCGAAGGGCCCCAGTACTTC. It specifies CATSDTRTGGEGPQYF.

This clonotype was found a few times. A junction end diverges from the germline sequence, so it may reflect a read error. This chain links TRBV9 with TRBJ1-1; 8 positions agree with TRBD1. The CDR3 has 14 amino acids. The germline V gene has CDR1 SGDLS and CDR2 YYNGEE. The DNA for the CDR3 is TGTGCCAGCAGCCGCTTGCTTACAGGGGGGATGCCCCGGTTT. Its translation: CASSRLLTGGMPRF.

This clonotype was seen repeatedly, ten times or more. This sequence joins TRBV25-1 and TRBJ1-3; TRBD1 aligns across 7 bases. Unmatched junction bases numbered 6, after V lost 10 bases and J lost 3 bases. The CDR3 spans 13 residues. Germline V gives CDR1 MGHDK, CDR2 SYGVNS. CDR3 amino acids: CATTGVGGNTIYF. The CDR3 DNA follows: TGTGCCACCACAGGGGTGGGTGGAAACACCATATATTTT.

This chain links TRBV24-1 with TRBJ1-2, with TRBD1 matching 7 bases. V lost 5 bases, J lost 4 bases, and 9 bases stayed unmatched. The CDR3 extends over 15 amino acids. Germline values: CDR1 KGHDR, CDR2 SFDVKD. As DNA, the CDR3 is TGTGCCACCAGTGGGACGACAGGGACTAGCTATGGCTACACCTTC. Translating gives CATSGTTGTSYGYTF.

The sample holds many counts of this clonotype. For the CDR3, the DNA is TGCAGCGTTGACGATTGGAACTATGGCTACACCTTC. Its translation: CSVDDWNYGYTF. J is TRBJ1-2 and V is TRBV29-1; D uncertain. This CDR3 contains 12 residues. Trimming cost V 3 bases and J 2 bases, with 7 bases left between them. Germline V gives CDR1 SQVTM, CDR2 ANQGSEA. Full variable domain (remainder filled in from reference TRBV29-1 and TRBJ1-2): SAVISQKPSRDICQRGTSLTIQCQVDSQVTMMFWYRQQPGQSLTLIATANQGSEATYESGFVIDKFPISRPNLTFSTLTVSNMSPEDSSIYLCSVDDWNYGYTFGSGTRLTVV.

This rearrangement joins TRBV7-2 to TRBJ1-4; weak D call: TRBD1 (5 bases). Trimming left V 4 bases short and J 12 bases short, with 12 bases between. There are 12 residues in the CDR3. Germline CDR1 reads SGHTA; CDR2 reads FQGNSA. The CDR3 loop is CASSSTGTELFF. The CDR3 bases are TGTGCCAGCAGCTCGACCGGGACGGAACTGTTTTTT.

This clonotype has a single count. The chain carries TRBV7-9 and TRBJ2-5, with TRBD2 matching over 8 bases. The CDR3 spans 13 residues. Trimming took 3 bases from V and 5 from J; bases not matched to a gene: 2. Germline CDR1 reads SEHNR; CDR2 reads FQNEAQ (reference sequence). The CDR3: CASSFSGKETQYF. CDR3 nucleotides: TGTGCCAGCAGCTTTAGCGGGAAGGAGACCCAGTACTTC.

The chain employs TRBV12-3 or TRBV12-4 and TRBJ1-1; 7 bases line up with TRBD1. The junction had 2 bases not matched to a gene; V was cut back by 8 bases and J by 2 bases. CDR3 size: 12 residues. DNA of the CDR3: TGTGCCAGCGCAGGGGGAAACACTGAAGCTTTCTTT. It is translated as CASAGGNTEAFF.

This clonotype was detected many times. This chain links TRBV2 with TRBJ1-6; a weak D match, TRBD1 (6 bases). Between the trimmed V and J ends, which lost 7 bases and 7 bases, there was a span of 14 bases. This CDR3 comprises 14 residues. Germline V gives CDR1 SNHLY, CDR2 FYNNEI. The CDR3 spells CASKLAGTNSPLHF. In DNA, the CDR3 is TGTGCCAGCAAATTGGCCGGGACAAATTCACCCCTCCACTTT.

In the case of this clonotype: The junction and the germline gene differ at one end; a read error may be behind it. The gene calls are TRBV14 and TRBJ1-1, with unresolved D. Per germline, CDR1 SGHDN and CDR2 FVKESK. The CDR3 totals 14 residues. The CDR3 bases are TGTGCCACCAGCGTCGTTGGCCTGAACACTGAAGCTTTCTTT. It encodes CATSVVGLNTEAFF.

This clonotype appeared once. One end of the junction varies from germline; a read error may be responsible. V gene TRBV10-3 combines with J gene TRBJ2-7; D unresolved. The CDR3 runs 13 residues. Germline CDR1 is ENHRY and CDR2 is SYGVKD. The CDR3 spells CASSLSCAHEQYF. In DNA, the CDR3 is TGTGCCAGCAGTTTAAGTTGTGCCCACGAGCAGTACTTC.

Concerning this clonotype itself: One end of the junction is discordant with germline, which a read error may explain. This rearrangement joins TRBV7-3 to TRBJ1-6; 7 positions match TRBD1. Germline V CDR1 and CDR2: SGHTA, FQGTGA. The length of the CDR3 is 14 residues. CDR3 residues: CASSRTGVGSPLHF. The CDR3, as DNA: TGCGCCAGCAGCCGCACAGGGGTCGGTTCACCCCTCCACTTT.

This clonotype was seen ten or more times. The chain has TRBV5-1 and TRBJ2-6; D is possibly TRBD1 (6 bases). The germline gives CDR1 SGHRS, CDR2 YFSETQ. Trimming removed 4 bases from V and 9 bases from J, with 11 bases in between. CDR3 length: 13 amino acids. Here the CDR3 reads CASSEGVGNVLTF. The CDR3 nucleotides read TGCGCCAGCAGCGAGGGGGTTGGCAACGTCCTGACTTTC.

This clonotype turned up a few times. A read error may produce the germline difference seen at one junction end. The chain carries TRBV7-8 and TRBJ2-7; D is perhaps TRBD2 (6 bases). This CDR3 region has 14 residues. CDR1 SGHVS and CDR2 FQNEAQ come from the germline V gene. DNA for the CDR3: TGCGCCAGCAGCCAAAGGGGAACGGGAGCCGAGCAGTACTTC. This encodes CASSQRGTGAEQYF. The variable domain in full, completed from reference TRBV7-8 and TRBJ2-7, reads GAGVSQSPRYKVAKRGQDVALRCDPISGHVSLFWYQQALGQGPEFLTYFQNEAQLDKSGLPSDRFFAERPEGSVSTLKIQRTQQEDSAVYLCASSQRGTGAEQYFGPGTRLTVT.

The rearrangement joins TRBV7-3 to TRBJ2-5; TRBD2 matches at 13 bases. Germline CDR1 and CDR2: SGHTA and FQGTGA. The CDR3 length is 16 residues. Trimming cost V 5 bases and J 7 bases; bases outside gene matches: 10. The CDR3 sequence: CASSRGTSGKGATQYF. The CDR3 bases are TGTGCCAGCAGCAGGGGGACTAGCGGGAAGGGAGCGACCCAGTACTTC.

Concerning this clonotype: A read error may be the cause here, since a much bigger clone is one base away. The J gene is TRBJ1-2, the V gene TRBV7-8, with a tentative D call TRBD1 (6 bases). CDR3 length: 15 residues. Trimming removed 5 bases from V and 2 bases from J, with 15 bases in between. Germline V gives CDR1 SGHVS, CDR2 FQNEAQ. CDR3 residues: CASSPGQLQNYGYTF. The DNA for the CDR3 is TGTGCCAGCAGCCCCGGACAGTTACAGAACTATGGCTACACCTTC.

The chain couples TRBV2 to TRBJ1-2; tentatively, D is TRBD1 (6 bases). The ends were cut back, 5 bases at V and 8 bases at J, with 15 bases in the middle. CDR1 and CDR2 from the germline V gene are SNHLY and FYNNEI. The CDR3 loop spans 13 amino acids. The CDR3 spells CASSLFEGGGYTF. CDR3 nucleotides: TGTGCCAGCAGTTTATTTGAGGGGGGAGGCTACACCTTC.

The chain has TRBV9 and TRBJ1-1, with TRBD1 as a possible D gene (6 bases). Germline loops: CDR1 SGDLS, CDR2 YYNGEE. V gave up 5 bases and J gave up 0 bases, with 14 bases separating them. This CDR3 has 15 residues. Written as DNA, the CDR3 is TGTGCCAGCAGTTACAACGGACAGTTGAACACTGAAGCTTTCTTT. Translated, it gives CASSYNGQLNTEAFF.

This clonotype was seen a handful of times. The V call is TRBV10-3, the J call TRBJ1-2; maybe TRBD1 (5 bases). Germline CDR1 and CDR2: ENHRY and SYGVKD. V shed 10 bases and J shed 7 bases, with 19 bases lying between them. The CDR3 totals 13 residues. As DNA, the CDR3 is TGTGCCAGCAGACCCTCCAGGGTCACTGGCTACACCTTC. Its translation is CASRPSRVTGYTF.

The V and J genes are TRBV29-1 and TRBJ2-7, with 8 bases fitting TRBD2. Germline V gives CDR1 SQVTM, CDR2 ANQGSEA. CDR3 size: 14 residues. Trimming took 4 bases from V and 3 from J; bases not matched to a gene: 8. The CDR3 region has the DNA TGCAGCGTTGTCGGTCGGGGACTAGTCTACGAGCAGTACTTC. Its protein is CSVVGRGLVYEQYF.

This clonotype occurred many times. The chain is built from TRBV10-3 and TRBJ2-6, with 8 bases lining up with TRBD1. V shed 10 bases and J 1 base; nucleotides not matched to a gene: 9. The length of the CDR3 is 16 residues. Germline assignment: CDR1 ENHRY and CDR2 SYGVKD. CDR3 in DNA: TGTGCCAGCAGCCCACAGGGGGGATCTGGGGCCAACGTCCTGACTTTC. It translates to CASSPQGGSGANVLTF.

The V and J genes are TRBV5-1 and TRBJ2-5; 7 bases are shared with TRBD2. Germline V gene data show CDR1 as SGHRS and CDR2 as YFSETQ. The CDR3 spans 14 residues. Trimming cost V 4 bases and J 1 base; bases outside gene matches: 4. CDR3 residues: CASSAGGSQETQYF. The CDR3 region has the DNA TGCGCCAGCAGCGCCGGGGGGAGCCAAGAGACCCAGTACTTC.

This chain links TRBV19 with TRBJ2-7; 15 bases agree with TRBD2. Germline CDR1 LNHDA, CDR2 SQIVND (reference sequence). This CDR3 spans 18 amino acids. V lost 3 bases to trimming and J lost 5 bases; unmatched junction nucleotides: 11. The CDR3 DNA reads TGTGCCAGTAGTATCTCCGGACTAGCGGGAGGGCCTTGGAACGAGCAGTACTTC. Protein: CASSISGLAGGPWNEQYF. Using reference TRBV19 and TRBJ2-7 for the parts outside the CDR3, the full variable domain is DGGITQSPKYLFRKEGQNVTLSCEQNLNHDAMYWYRQDPGQGLRLIYYSQIVNDFQKGDIAEGYSVSREKKESFPLTVTSAQKNPTAFYLCASSISGLAGGPWNEQYFGPGTRLTVT.

The chain employs TRBV7-9 and TRBJ1-1; TRBD1 matches at 8 bases. J was trimmed by 1 base and V by 7 bases; bases with no gene match: 5. This CDR3 is 14 amino acids long. The germline V gene encodes CDR1 SEHNR and CDR2 FQNEAQ (reference sequence). The CDR3 loop reads CASIRTGPNTEAFF. Here the CDR3 DNA reads TGTGCCAGCATTAGGACAGGGCCGAACACTGAAGCTTTCTTT.

This clonotype was detected ten times or more. The chain has TRBV2 and TRBJ1-3, with 7 bases lining up with TRBD1. CDR1 and CDR2 (germline): SNHLY, FYNNEI. V was pared by 4 bases and J by 1 base, with 4 bases of the junction left unmatched. The CDR3 loop spans 15 amino acids. DNA for the CDR3: TGTGCCAGCAGTGCACACAGGGGTTCTGGAAACACCATATATTTT. This gives the protein CASSAHRGSGNTIYF.

The chain joins TRBV6-5 to TRBJ1-2; 7 positions match TRBD1. The V gene end was trimmed by 4 bases and the J gene end by 6 bases; junction bases not matched to a gene: 11. This CDR3 is built from 15 residues. Germline loops: CDR1 MNHEY, CDR2 SVGAGI. The chain's CDR3 is CASSSGTGAGDGYTF. CDR3 nucleotides: TGTGCCAGCAGTTCGGGAACAGGGGCCGGAGATGGCTACACCTTC.